These 32 T cell receptor beta chains were sequenced from one sample in a study of T cell clonotyping in hematopoietic cell transplantation. TCRdb's copy holds only in-frame clones and misses some; the assay was immunoSEQ multiplex PCR. Here the sample spans fewer than 20,000 clones, more than 70% being singletons. The sequencing here drew on PBMCs, taken 100 days after allogeneic stem cell transplant. The receptors stem from a male patient between 55 and 70 years old who had an allogeneic stem cell transplant from a related donor, so the T cells may come from the graft donor. Some clones in this sample may be carry-over from other donors' samples.

V gene TRBV10-3 combines with J gene TRBJ2-7; TRBD2 is a possible D gene (6 bases). Germline V lookup: CDR1 ENHRY, CDR2 SYGVKD. This CDR3 spans 14 amino acids. Trimming stripped 4 bases from V and 1 base from J, with 11 bases between. As DNA, the CDR3 is TGTGCCATCAGTGCCGCGGGATTTTCCTACGAGCAGTACTTC. Encoded protein: CAISAAGFSYEQYF.

This sequence joins TRBV6-1 and TRBJ2-1; D is unresolved. The germline V and J ends were trimmed by 4 bases and 6 bases, with 10 bases remaining between them. Germline V gene lookup returns CDR1 MNHNS and CDR2 SASEGT. The CDR3 loop spans 13 amino acids. The CDR3 DNA follows: TGTGCCAGCAGTGCAGACTGGCTCAATGAGCAGTTCTTC. It is translated as CASSADWLNEQFF.

The V and J genes are TRBV10-3 and TRBJ1-4, with 7 bases fitting TRBD1. The CDR3 contains 18 residues. Germline V gene sequence: CDR1 ENHRY, CDR2 SYGVKD. Trimming removed 0 bases from V and 0 bases from J; junction bases left unmatched: 7. The CDR3 bases are TGTGCCATCAGTGAGTCATTCAGGGGGAGTGCAACTAATGAAAAACTGTTTTTT. Residues: CAISESFRGSATNEKLFF.

This chain joins TRBV2 and TRBJ2-2; D uncertain. CDR3 length equals 15 residues. Germline V gene sequence: CDR1 SNHLY, CDR2 FYNNEI. Trimming left V 6 bases short and J 1 base short, with 12 bases between. CDR3 loop: CASRPLAQNTGELFF. In DNA form, the CDR3 reads TGTGCCAGCAGACCCCTTGCGCAGAACACCGGGGAGCTGTTTTTT.

The V call is TRBV29-1, the J call TRBJ1-2; unclear D gene. Trimming cost V 3 bases and J 4 bases, with 3 bases left between them. This CDR3 is built from 10 residues. CDR1 and CDR2 (germline): SQVTM, ANQGSEA. CDR3 DNA: TGCAGCGTTGAGGGCTATGGCTACACCTTC. Encoded protein: CSVEGYGYTF.

This chain joins TRBV6-5 and TRBJ1-3; 7 nucleotides line up with TRBD1. The length of the CDR3 is 15 residues. The J segment lost 4 bases and the V segment lost 2 bases, leaving 5 bases of the junction unmatched. CDR1 MNHEY and CDR2 SVGAGI come from the germline V gene. In DNA form, the CDR3 reads TGTGCCAGCAGTTACCTAACAGGGGAGGGAAACACCATATATTTT. It specifies CASSYLTGEGNTIYF.

Written as DNA, the CDR3 is TGTGCCAGCAGCTCCTGGACTAGCCGCTACGAGCAGTACTTC. Translated, it gives CASSSWTSRYEQYF. The gene calls are TRBV5-4 and TRBJ2-7, with 8 nucleotides matching TRBD2. Germline V gene data show CDR1 as SGHNT and CDR2 as YYREEE (reference sequence). The trim removed 3 bases at V and 3 bases at J, leaving 5 bases unmatched. The CDR3 sequence is 14 residues long.

In the case of this clone: A read error is the likely source, as a far larger clone sits one nucleotide away. In DNA, the CDR3 is TGTGCCAGCAGCTTAAACCCGAACACCGGGGAGCTGTTTTTT. It yields the protein CASSLNPNTGELFF. This rearrangement joins TRBV11-1 to TRBJ2-2; D unclear. V was shortened by 2 bases and J by 0 bases, with 4 bases between the two germline ends. From germline, CDR1 is SGHAT and CDR2 FQDESV (reference sequence). The CDR3 spans 14 residues. Full variable domain (outside the CDR3, taken from reference TRBV11-1 and TRBJ2-2): EAEVAQSPRYKITEKSQAVAFWCDPISGHATLYWYRQILGQGPELLVQFQDESVVDDSQLPKDRFSAERLKGVDSTLKIQPAELGDSAMYLCASSLNPNTGELFFGEGSRLTVL.

The chain uses TRBV21-1 and TRBJ1-6; the table's D call TRBD1 went unverified against the DNA. TRBV21-1 is annotated as a pseudogene. The CDR3 length is 17 residues. The CDR3 region is CASSIRGTRTGVSPLHF. The CDR3 DNA is TGTGCCAGCAGCATACGAGGGACCAGGACAGGGGTTTCACCCCTCCACTTT.

The rearrangement uses TRBV7-2 and TRBJ2-7, with 12 nucleotides matching TRBD2. J gave up 2 bases and V 0 bases, and 5 bases lay outside the gene matches. This CDR3 comprises 17 residues. Germline V gene data show CDR1 as SGHTA and CDR2 as FQGNSA. The CDR3 DNA reads as TGTGCCAGCAGCTTAGCGAGGACTAGCGGGGAGGCCTACGAGCAGTACTTC. Its protein is CASSLARTSGEAYEQYF. The variable domain in full, completed from reference TRBV7-2 and TRBJ2-7, reads GAGVSQSPSNKVTEKGKDVELRCDPISGHTALYWYRQSLGQGLEFLIYFQGNSAPDKSGLPSDRFSAERTGGSVSTLTIQRTQQEDSAVYLCASSLARTSGEAYEQYFGPGTRLTVT.

This chain's CDR3 is CASSTGFNEQYF. The CDR3 nucleotides are TGTGCCAGCAGTACGGGGTTCAACGAGCAGTACTTC. This sequence joins TRBV6-5 and TRBJ2-7, with D possibly matching TRBD2 (5 bases). The ends were cut back, 5 bases at V and 5 bases at J, with 10 bases in the middle. This CDR3 has 12 residues. CDR1 MNHEY and CDR2 SVGAGI come from the germline V gene.

This clone was counted a few times. The chain combines TRBV2 with TRBJ1-6, with D perhaps TRBD1 (5 bases). V lost 8 bases, J lost 7 bases, and 12 bases lay in between. CDR1 and CDR2 from the germline V gene are SNHLY and FYNNEI. The CDR3 is made up of 13 amino acids. The DNA for the CDR3 is TGTGCCAGCCTAGGGGCGACGAATTCACCCCTCCACTTT. It yields the protein CASLGATNSPLHF.

This clone was found once. The chain employs TRBV7-2 and TRBJ2-2; TRBD2 might be the D (7 bases). Between the trimmed V and J ends, which lost 3 bases and 4 bases, there was a span of 9 bases. The CDR3 is 14 residues long. Germline V gives CDR1 SGHTA, CDR2 FQGNSA. The CDR3 DNA reads as TGTGCCAGCAGCTTTGGGGGGGCCACCGGGGAGCTGTTTTTT. Protein: CASSFGGATGELFF.

The rearrangement uses TRBV19 and TRBJ1-5; TRBD1 aligns across 10 bases. Germline V gives CDR1 LNHDA, CDR2 SQIVND (reference sequence). CDR3 size: 16 residues. The ends lost 6 bases at V and 5 bases at J; junction bases unmatched: 10. CDR3 DNA sequence: TGTGCCAGTAGAGGCCCGGGACAGGGGAAGGATCAGCCCCAGCATTTT. This sequence encodes CASRGPGQGKDQPQHF.

V and J are TRBV11-3 and TRBJ1-1; D might be TRBD1 (5 bases). Germline CDR1 SGHNT, CDR2 YENEEA. The V and J ends lost 3 bases and 0 bases respectively, with 5 bases between them. This CDR3 has 13 residues. CDR3 region: CASSLGVNTEAFF. The DNA of the CDR3 is TGTGCCAGCAGCTTGGGGGTGAACACTGAAGCTTTCTTT.

A single count supports this clone. This sequence joins TRBV2 and TRBJ2-7; D is unresolved. V was trimmed by 4 bases and J by 3 bases, leaving 16 bases between them. The CDR3 extends over 15 amino acids. Germline-derived CDR1 and CDR2 are SNHLY and FYNNEI. CDR3 in DNA: TGTGCCAGCAGTGCACCGGGCTTGGGTTTCTACGAGCAGTACTTC. Its protein product is CASSAPGLGFYEQYF.

The rearrangement uses TRBV28 and TRBJ2-2; D may be TRBD1 (6 bases). The V gene's germline CDR1 is MDHEN and CDR2 SYDVKM. Trimming pared 2 bases from V and 6 bases from J, leaving 10 bases between. The CDR3 covers 14 residues. This chain's CDR3 is CASSLGQFSGELFF. DNA for the CDR3: TGTGCCAGCAGTTTAGGACAGTTCTCCGGGGAGCTGTTTTTT.

The rearrangement joins TRBV28 to TRBJ1-6, with D perhaps matching TRBD1 (5 bases). This CDR3 is built from 16 residues. The V and J ends lost 5 bases and 5 bases respectively, with 16 bases between them. Per the germline V gene, CDR1 is MDHEN and CDR2 is SYDVKM. The CDR3, as DNA: TGTGCCAGCAGTCCCCCTGGGGGATCCCATAATTCACCCCTCCACTTT. As protein: CASSPPGGSHNSPLHF.

Written as DNA, the CDR3 is TGTGCCAGCAGCGGACGGGAGAATGAAGCTTTCTTT. Its protein product is CASSGRENEAFF. The chain joins TRBV9 to TRBJ1-1; no clear D gene. Trimming removed 3 bases at V and 7 bases at J, with 10 bases between. Germline values: CDR1 SGDLS, CDR2 YYNGEE. The CDR3 is made up of 12 amino acids.

The genes are TRBV5-1 and TRBJ2-6; D gene uncertain. From germline, CDR1 is SGHRS and CDR2 YFSETQ. This CDR3 has 17 residues. The ends were cut back, 0 bases at V and 3 bases at J, with 13 bases in the middle. CDR3 DNA sequence: TGCGCCAGCAGCTTGGCATCGGTCGCGCGTGGGGCCAACGTCCTGACTTTC. It codes for CASSLASVARGANVLTF.

Worth noting for this clone: Other DNA sequences in this specimen translate into the identical CDR3. This chain uses TRBV19 with TRBJ1-5; maybe TRBD1 (5 bases). Germline loops: CDR1 LNHDA, CDR2 SQIVND (reference sequence). Trimming removed 3 bases from V and 6 bases from J, with 12 bases in between. The CDR3 extends over 14 amino acids. The CDR3 here is CASSIIRGGQPQHF. The CDR3 nucleotides read TGTGCCAGTAGTATTATTAGGGGAGGTCAGCCCCAGCATTTT.

A single count supports this clone. The rearrangement links TRBV5-6 to TRBJ2-6; D gene unclear. Trimming cost V 0 bases and J 0 bases, with 4 bases left between them. The CDR3 runs to 15 residues. CDR1 is SGHDT, CDR2 YYEEEE, per germline. DNA for the CDR3: TGTGCCAGCAGCTTGGAACTCTCTGGGGCCAACGTCCTGACTTTC. Encoded protein: CASSLELSGANVLTF.

The chain recombines TRBV28 with TRBJ1-2, with 8 nucleotides matching TRBD1. Germline V gene sequence: CDR1 MDHEN, CDR2 SYDVKM. The CDR3 is 12 amino acids. With V trimmed by 10 bases and J by 8 bases, 9 bases remained unmatched. CDR3 DNA sequence: TGTGCCACCCTGACAGGGGCTTGGGGCTACACCTTC. Amino acids: CATLTGAWGYTF.

The chain has TRBV19 and TRBJ1-2, with 9 positions matching TRBD1. CDR3 length: 15 amino acids. V shed 6 bases, J shed 4 bases, and the junction held 9 bases outside the gene matches. Germline V gives CDR1 LNHDA, CDR2 SQIVND (reference sequence). CDR3 sequence reads: CASSVAGQGLYGYTF. The CDR3 DNA is TGTGCCAGTAGCGTGGCGGGACAGGGCCTCTATGGCTACACCTTC.

This rearrangement joins TRBV7-2 to TRBJ2-3; D is undetermined. Trimming removed 0 bases at V and 4 bases at J, with 8 bases between. The CDR3 runs 14 residues. Germline CDR1 reads SGHTA; CDR2 reads FQGNSA. CDR3 region: CASSLAGIADTQYF. In DNA, the CDR3 is TGTGCCAGCAGCTTAGCGGGGATCGCAGATACGCAGTATTTT. The full variable domain, completed using reference TRBV7-2 and TRBJ2-3, is GAGVSQSPSNKVTEKGKDVELRCDPISGHTALYWYRQSLGQGLEFLIYFQGNSAPDKSGLPSDRFSAERTGGSVSTLTIQRTQQEDSAVYLCASSLAGIADTQYFGPGTRLTVL.

This clone was seen a single time. The chain has TRBV19 and TRBJ2-6, with D possibly being TRBD1 or TRBD2 (5 bases each). CDR1 is LNHDA and CDR2 is SQIVND in the germline V gene (reference sequence). Trimming took off 7 bases at V and 0 bases at J, with 10 bases between the two ends. The CDR3 extends over 15 amino acids. The CDR3: CASTMGDSGANVLTF. In DNA form, the CDR3 reads TGTGCCAGTACCATGGGGGACTCTGGGGCCAACGTCCTGACTTTC.

This clone was seen only a few times. The V and J genes are TRBV2 and TRBJ2-3; 8 bases align to TRBD2. Germline lookup yields CDR1 SNHLY and CDR2 FYNNEI. This CDR3 is built from 14 residues. The V and J ends lost 7 bases and 0 bases, in that order; junction bases with no gene match: 3. CDR3 sequence: CASNGGASTDTQYF. As DNA, the CDR3 is TGTGCCAGCAACGGGGGGGCCAGCACAGATACGCAGTATTTT.

The chain is built from TRBV10-3 and TRBJ1-2; no firm D call. The CDR3 has 14 residues. Trimming pared 2 bases from V and 3 bases from J, leaving 10 bases between. Per the germline V gene, CDR1 is ENHRY and CDR2 is SYGVKD. This CDR3 is CAISEPGVDYGYTF. CDR3 coding DNA: TGTGCCATCAGTGAGCCAGGAGTCGACTATGGCTACACCTTC.

This clone was recorded once. The rearrangement links TRBV7-9 to TRBJ1-1; 7 positions agree with TRBD1. V lost 6 bases, J lost 1 base, and 8 bases stayed unmatched. The CDR3 loop spans 15 amino acids. Per germline, CDR1 SEHNR and CDR2 FQNEAQ (reference sequence). The CDR3, as DNA: TGTGCCAGCAGGCCCGGGGACAGAGAGAACACTGAAGCTTTCTTT. This translates into CASRPGDRENTEAFF.

The chain couples TRBV14 to TRBJ2-2, with D perhaps TRBD2 (6 bases). In germline, CDR1 is SGHDN, CDR2 FVKESK. The CDR3 is 14 residues long. Trimming removed 4 bases from V and 3 bases from J, with 9 bases in between. The CDR3 nucleotides are TGTGCCAGCAGCCGCGGGACGTACACCGGGGAGCTGTTTTTT. Its protein product is CASSRGTYTGELFF.

On this clone itself: At one of its ends the junction is not consistent with the germline gene, which may arise from a read error. The gene calls are TRBV19 and TRBJ1-3, with TRBD1 matching 7 bases. CDR3 length: 17 residues. Germline values: CDR1 LNHDA, CDR2 SQIVND (reference sequence). CDR3 amino acids: CASRMWDSLISGNTIYF. The CDR3 nucleotides read TGTGCCAGTCGTATGTGGGACAGCCTTATCTCTGGAAACACCATATATTTT. The variable domain in full, with the rest retrieved from reference TRBV19 and TRBJ1-3, is DGGITQSPKYLFRKEGQNVTLSCEQNLNHDAMYWYRQDPGQGLRLIYYSQIVNDFQKGDIAEGYSVSREKKESFPLTVTSAQKNPTAFYLCASRMWDSLISGNTIYFGEGSWLTVV.

J is TRBJ2-5 and V is TRBV30; TRBD2 matches 10 bases. Germline values: CDR1 GTSNPN, CDR2 SVGIG (reference sequence). Trimming cost V 3 bases and J 5 bases; bases outside gene matches: 12. The CDR3 runs 16 residues. CDR3 protein: CAWRGAGGPWKETQYF. The CDR3 DNA is TGTGCCTGGAGGGGAGCGGGGGGGCCTTGGAAGGAGACCCAGTACTTC. The full variable domain, with the rest looked up from reference TRBV30 and TRBJ2-5, is SQTIHQWPATLVQPVGSPLSLECTVEGTSNPNLYWYRQAAGRGLQLLFYSVGIGQISSEVPQNLSASRPQDRQFILSSKKLLLSDSGFYLCAWRGAGGPWKETQYFGPGTRLLVL.